This note documents a single T cell receptor (beta chain) sequence. The sample belongs to a study of blood T cell repertoires in COVID-19. V was clipped by 5 bases and J by 3 bases; unmatched bases: 13. The CDR3 is 16 amino acids. Per the germline V gene, CDR1 is SQVTM and CDR2 is ANQGSEA. Profiled with immunoSEQ multiplex PCR; TCRdb holds only in-frame clones, not every one. The sample shows tens of thousands of clones, about 80% of them seen only once. The sequencing input was peripheral blood. The TCR comes from a man aged 45-60 years with active or convalescent COVID-19. V and J are TRBV29-1 and TRBJ1-2; TRBD1 agrees at 9 bases. CDR3 region: CSVLSPGTGSYYGYTF. CDR3 sequence (DNA): TGCAGCGTTTTATCCCCCGGGACAGGGTCTTACTATGGCTACACCTTC.